This passage covers 31 T cell receptor beta chains from one sample sequenced in a study of vaccination and CD4 T cells after COVID-19. TCRdb fed the PCR reads into MiXCR, producing one record per CDR3 protein. The sample yields approximately 19,000 distinct CDR3 sequences, around 68% seen once. Sequenced here: CD4+ T cells from blood, sampled before SARS-CoV-2 vaccination. The source of these receptors is a human donor who had recovered from COVID-19.

This clonotype was recorded a few times. The J gene is TRBJ1-5, the V gene TRBV19, with D maybe TRBD1 (5 bases). The CDR3 runs to 15 residues. V gave up 7 bases and J gave up 0 bases, with 13 bases separating them. Per germline, CDR1 LNHDA and CDR2 SQIVND (reference sequence). The CDR3 nucleotides read TGTGCCAGTAAGACAGACGACTATAGCAATCAGCCCCAGCATTTT. Encoded protein: CASKTDDYSNQPQHF.

Only a few counts were recorded for this clonotype. The chain carries TRBV7-9 and TRBJ1-2; 9 nucleotides match TRBD1. The CDR3 runs 14 residues. The V and J ends lost 5 bases and 4 bases, in that order; junction bases with no gene match: 5. CDR1 and CDR2 from the germline V gene are SEHNR and FQNEAQ (reference sequence). CDR3 loop: CASSPGQGFYGYTF. The CDR3 bases are TGTGCCAGCAGCCCGGGACAGGGTTTCTATGGCTACACCTTC. Looking up the rest from reference TRBV7-9 and TRBJ1-2 gives the full variable domain: DTGVSQNPRHKITKRGQNVTFRCDPISEHNRLYWYRQTLGQGPEFLTYFQNEAQLEKSRLLSDRFSAERPKGSFSTLEIQRTEQGDSAMYLCASSPGQGFYGYTFGSGTRLTVV.

CDR3: CSASPRVRTYEQYF. The CDR3 DNA reads as TGCAGTGCTAGTCCCAGAGTTAGAACCTACGAGCAGTACTTC. V and J are TRBV20-1 and TRBJ2-7; D uncertain. The CDR3 runs 14 residues. Looked up from germline, CDR1 is DFQATT and CDR2 is SNEGSKA (reference sequence). Trimming shortened V by 3 bases and J by 2 bases, and 14 bases separated the two germline ends.

This clonotype was picked up a small number of times. This chain links TRBV4-1 with TRBJ1-2; 7 positions agree with TRBD1. The CDR3 spans 15 residues. The germline V gene has CDR1 MGHRA and CDR2 YSYEKL. V lost 6 bases and J lost 4; bases outside the gene matches: 11. The CDR3 sequence is CASRDRQGPTYGYTF. The CDR3 DNA sequence: TGCGCCAGCAGGGACAGGCAGGGGCCAACCTATGGCTACACCTTC.

This chain uses TRBV5-4 with TRBJ2-3, with D possibly matching TRBD1 (5 bases). This CDR3 spans 14 amino acids. Trimming took off 0 bases at V and 0 bases at J, with 5 bases between the two ends. Germline CDR1 and CDR2: SGHNT and YYREEE (reference sequence). CDR3 DNA sequence: TGTGCCAGCAGCTTGGACAGGAGCACAGATACGCAGTATTTT. Translated: CASSLDRSTDTQYF.

V gene TRBV20-1 combines with J gene TRBJ2-7, with 8 nucleotides matching TRBD2. Germline loops: CDR1 DFQATT, CDR2 SNEGSKA (reference sequence). Unmatched junction bases numbered 12, after V lost 5 bases and J lost 6 bases. The CDR3 spans 14 residues. This CDR3 reads CSALSRLARREQYF. The DNA of the CDR3 is TGCAGTGCTCTCTCGCGACTAGCGCGGCGCGAGCAGTACTTC.

The V gene is TRBV10-3, the J gene TRBJ2-6; D gene ambiguous. Germline-derived CDR1 and CDR2 are ENHRY and SYGVKD. Trimming removed 1 base from V and 0 bases from J, with 4 bases in between. The CDR3 runs 15 residues. The CDR3 region has the DNA TGTGCCATCAGTGAGTGGAACTCTGGGGCCAACGTCCTGACTTTC. Its protein product is CAISEWNSGANVLTF.

The chain joins TRBV20-1 to TRBJ2-2; TRBD2 might be the D (6 bases). CDR3 length equals 14 residues. Per the germline V gene, CDR1 is DFQATT and CDR2 is SNEGSKA (reference sequence). The V end was cut by 6 bases, the J end by 1 base, with 12 bases between. CDR3 region: CSATEGGNTGELFF. The CDR3 region has the DNA TGCAGTGCCACGGAGGGAGGGAACACCGGGGAGCTGTTTTTT.

The rearrangement links TRBV10-3 to TRBJ2-1; the D is unclear. Germline V gives CDR1 ENHRY, CDR2 SYGVKD. V dropped 0 bases and J dropped 5 bases, with 5 bases sitting between them. The CDR3 consists of 13 residues. CDR3 loop: CAISESHNNEQFF. CDR3 nucleotide sequence: TGTGCCATCAGTGAGTCGCACAACAATGAGCAGTTCTTC.

This clonotype was seen more than once but under ten times. This chain uses TRBV6-1 with TRBJ1-4; 7 bases map to TRBD1. The ends lost 6 bases at V and 2 bases at J; junction bases unmatched: 3. The CDR3 sequence is 14 residues long. Germline assignment: CDR1 MNHNS and CDR2 SASEGT. CDR3 sequence: CASSRQGTNEKLFF. CDR3 sequence (DNA): TGTGCCAGCAGCCGACAGGGTACTAATGAAAAACTGTTTTTT.

The sample holds a few counts of this clonotype. CDR3 nucleotide sequence: TGTGCCAGCAGTCGGGCTAGCGGCTCCTACGAGCAGTACTTC. Protein product: CASSRASGSYEQYF. The rearrangement uses TRBV6-1 and TRBJ2-7; TRBD2 agrees at 7 bases. In germline, CDR1 is MNHNS, CDR2 SASEGT. Trimming at V came to 5 bases and at J to 0 bases, leaving 4 bases not matched to a gene. CDR3 length: 14 amino acids.

This rearrangement joins TRBV6-1 to TRBJ1-5, with D possibly matching TRBD1 (6 bases). The V and J ends lost 6 bases and 6 bases respectively, with 12 bases between them. The germline gives CDR1 MNHNS, CDR2 SASEGT. CDR3 length equals 13 residues. The CDR3 DNA reads TGTGCCAGCAGCCCTAGGGGGGTTCAGCCCCAGCATTTT. This codes for CASSPRGVQPQHF.

This clonotype has a handful of counts. V gene TRBV6-4 combines with J gene TRBJ1-1; D gene unclear. Germline CDR1 reads MRHNA; CDR2 reads SNTAGT. The CDR3 totals 13 residues. Trimming shortened V by 4 bases and J by 8 bases, and 14 bases separated the two germline ends. This CDR3 is CASSGEPGGEAFF. The CDR3 DNA sequence: TGTGCCAGCAGTGGCGAACCGGGAGGGGAAGCTTTCTTT.

This sequence joins TRBV19 and TRBJ2-5; 8 bases line up with TRBD2. This CDR3 has 15 residues. Germline CDR1 reads LNHDA; CDR2 reads SQIVND (reference sequence). V dropped 1 base and J dropped 5; count of bases not matched to a gene: 6. CDR3 coding DNA: TGTGCCAGTAGTATAGCCTGGACTAGCTGGGAGACCCAGTACTTC. It encodes CASSIAWTSWETQYF.

The rearrangement uses TRBV7-9 and TRBJ2-3, with a weak D call TRBD1 (6 bases). The CDR3 is 15 residues long. V gave up 5 bases and J gave up 3 bases, with 15 bases separating them. Germline assignment: CDR1 SEHNR and CDR2 FQNEAQ (reference sequence). This CDR3 reads CASSPKGTHTDTQYF. The CDR3 DNA reads as TGTGCCAGCAGCCCCAAGGGGACACATACAGATACGCAGTATTTT.

The chain combines TRBV27 with TRBJ1-3; D ambiguous. V dropped 8 bases and J dropped 0 bases, with 14 bases sitting between them. The CDR3 is made up of 15 amino acids. The V gene's germline CDR1 is MNHEY and CDR2 SMNVEV (reference sequence). The CDR3 DNA reads as TGTGCCAGCGGGCGGGGATCGCACTCTGGAAACACCATATATTTT. As protein: CASGRGSHSGNTIYF.

This chain links TRBV11-3 with TRBJ2-5; perhaps TRBD1 as D (6 bases). The CDR3 runs 16 residues. V was cut by 1 base and J by 2 bases, with 14 bases left in between. Germline loops: CDR1 SGHNT, CDR2 YENEEA. The CDR3, as DNA: TGTGCCAGCAGCTTAGGCCAGAGGACAGAACAAGAGACCCAGTACTTC. Amino acid sequence: CASSLGQRTEQETQYF.

The J gene is TRBJ1-5, the V gene TRBV20-1; D unresolved. The germline gives CDR1 DFQATT, CDR2 SNEGSKA (reference sequence). The CDR3 runs 12 residues. Deletions cut 0 bases from V and 0 bases from J, with 0 bases between. CDR3 bases: TGCAGTGCTAGAGATAGCAATCAGCCCCAGCATTTT. Translated: CSARDSNQPQHF.

The chain links TRBV19 to TRBJ2-7; 9 bases fit TRBD1. CDR3 length: 16 residues. CDR1 is LNHDA and CDR2 is SQIVND in the germline V gene (reference sequence). The V segment lost 7 bases and the J segment 3 bases; nucleotides outside the gene matches: 13. In DNA form, the CDR3 reads TGTGCCAGTAAAATCTACAGGGGGCCGGTATACTACGAGCAGTACTTC. This encodes CASKIYRGPVYYEQYF.

The chain recombines TRBV24-1 with TRBJ2-5, with 9 positions matching TRBD1. Germline CDR1 KGHDR, CDR2 SFDVKD. V shed 4 bases, J shed 5 bases, and the junction held 10 bases outside the gene matches. The length of the CDR3 is 16 residues. CDR3 residues: CATSESGQGRTETQYF. CDR3 bases: TGTGCCACCAGTGAGTCGGGACAGGGTCGTACCGAGACCCAGTACTTC.

The V gene is TRBV10-2, the J gene TRBJ2-1; 8 bases are shared with TRBD2. CDR3 length equals 14 residues. Trimming removed 2 bases from V and 7 bases from J; junction bases left unmatched: 4. Per germline, CDR1 WSHSY and CDR2 SAAADI. The CDR3 region has the DNA TGCGCCAGCAGTGAGCCCTCTAGCGGGAATGAGCAGTTCTTC. This gives the protein CASSEPSSGNEQFF.

The V and J genes are TRBV27 and TRBJ2-2; 9 bases match TRBD1. CDR3 length: 14 amino acids. The trim removed 5 bases at V and 5 bases at J, leaving 3 bases unmatched. CDR1 is MNHEY, CDR2 SMNVEV, per germline (reference sequence). As DNA, the CDR3 is TGTGCCAGCAGTAGACAGGGGGGGACCGGGGAGCTGTTTTTT. As protein: CASSRQGGTGELFF.

This clonotype was recorded once. This chain connects TRBV10-3 to TRBJ2-3; no definite D call. The CDR3 sequence is 15 residues long. The V gene's germline CDR1 is ENHRY and CDR2 SYGVKD. The V gene lost 3 bases and the J gene lost 4 bases, with 14 bases spanning the gap. CDR3: CAISDRPRSADTQYF. DNA for the CDR3: TGTGCCATCAGTGATCGACCCAGGTCCGCAGATACGCAGTATTTT.

The gene calls are TRBV20-1 and TRBJ2-3, with 7 bases matching TRBD2. Trimming at V came to 6 bases and at J to 5 bases, leaving 11 bases not matched to a gene. Per the germline V gene, CDR1 is DFQATT and CDR2 is SNEGSKA (reference sequence). The CDR3 is 14 residues long. CDR3 sequence reads: CSATSGREIDTQYF. The CDR3 DNA is TGCAGTGCAACGTCCGGGCGGGAGATAGATACGCAGTATTTT.

The chain is built from TRBV20-1 and TRBJ2-5; D remains unclear. Germline V gene data show CDR1 as DFQATT and CDR2 as SNEGSKA (reference sequence). With 3 bases removed from V and 2 bases from J, the gap between germline ends came to 7 bases. CDR3 size: 12 residues. CDR3 in amino acids: CSASYEQETQYF. The CDR3 DNA reads TGCAGTGCTAGTTATGAGCAAGAGACCCAGTACTTC.

J is TRBJ1-6 and V is TRBV2, with 9 bases matching TRBD1. This CDR3 has 15 amino acids. Unmatched junction bases numbered 6, after V lost 4 bases and J lost 8 bases. The germline CDR1 and CDR2 sequences are SNHLY and FYNNEI. The CDR3 DNA is TGTGCCAGCAGTGGACAGGGGGGAATGGATTCACCCCTCCACTTT. Translation: CASSGQGGMDSPLHF. Looking up the rest from reference TRBV2 and TRBJ1-6 gives the full variable domain: EPEVTQTPSHQVTQMGQEVILRCVPISNHLYFYWYRQILGQKVEFLVSFYNNEISEKSEIFDDQFSVERPDGSNFTLKIRSTKLEDSAMYFCASSGQGGMDSPLHFGNGTRLTVT.

J is TRBJ1-2 and V is TRBV20-1; TRBD1 aligns across 9 bases. The CDR3 covers 15 residues. The V gene's germline CDR1 is DFQATT and CDR2 SNEGSKA (reference sequence). V was pared by 6 bases and J by 3 bases, with 11 bases of the junction left unmatched. CDR3 region: CSAPDRGGYDYGYTF. DNA for the CDR3: TGCAGTGCCCCGGACAGGGGAGGGTACGACTATGGCTACACCTTC.

The chain carries TRBV19 and TRBJ2-2; D may correspond to TRBD1 or TRBD2 (5 bases each). CDR3 length: 13 amino acids. V was cut by 5 bases and J by 8 bases, with 12 bases left in between. Germline assignment: CDR1 LNHDA and CDR2 SQIVND (reference sequence). The CDR3 bases are TGTGCCAGTAGTGAGACGGGGCCTGGGGAGCTGTTTTTT. It is translated as CASSETGPGELFF.

This chain joins TRBV30 and TRBJ2-7; TRBD1 agrees at 8 bases. Germline CDR1 is GTSNPN and CDR2 is SVGIG (reference sequence). V gave up 1 base and J gave up 3 bases; unmatched junction bases: 2. This CDR3 is built from 13 residues. CDR3 sequence (DNA): TGTGCCTGGAGTGGGGACAGGCACTACGAGCAGTACTTC. It specifies CAWSGDRHYEQYF.

The V call is TRBV7-9, the J call TRBJ2-3, with D uncertain. V lost 5 bases and J 0 bases, leaving 3 bases between the germline ends. This CDR3 is built from 12 residues. Germline-derived CDR1 and CDR2 are SEHNR and FQNEAQ (reference sequence). The CDR3 bases are TGTGCCAGCAGCCGCAGCACAGATACGCAGTATTTT. It translates to CASSRSTDTQYF. The full variable domain, in which reference TRBV7-9 and TRBJ2-3 provide the parts outside the CDR3, is DTGVSQNPRHKITKRGQNVTFRCDPISEHNRLYWYRQTLGQGPEFLTYFQNEAQLEKSRLLSDRFSAERPKGSFSTLEIQRTEQGDSAMYLCASSRSTDTQYFGPGTRLTVL.

The rearrangement links TRBV24-1 to TRBJ1-1; D remains unclear. The CDR3 extends over 17 amino acids. The germline V and J ends were trimmed by 2 bases and 0 bases, with 15 bases remaining between them. The germline V gene encodes CDR1 KGHDR and CDR2 SFDVKD. CDR3 sequence (DNA): TGTGCCACCAGTGATTCAAGGGAGAAGGGTATGAACACTGAAGCTTTCTTT. Protein sequence: CATSDSREKGMNTEAFF.